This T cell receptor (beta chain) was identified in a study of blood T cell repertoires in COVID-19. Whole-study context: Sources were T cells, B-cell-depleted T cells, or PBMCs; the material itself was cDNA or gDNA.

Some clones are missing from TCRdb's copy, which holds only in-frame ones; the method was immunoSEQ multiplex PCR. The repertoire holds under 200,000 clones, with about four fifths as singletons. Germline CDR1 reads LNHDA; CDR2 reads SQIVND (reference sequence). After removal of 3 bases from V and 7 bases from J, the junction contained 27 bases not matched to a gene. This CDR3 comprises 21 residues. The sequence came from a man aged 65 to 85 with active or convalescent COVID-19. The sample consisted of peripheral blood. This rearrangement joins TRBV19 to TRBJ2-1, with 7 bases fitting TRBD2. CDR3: CASSILPSPAGPPARKNEQFF. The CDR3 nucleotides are TGTGCCAGTAGTATTCTACCATCCCCAGCGGGGCCTCCCGCCAGAAAAAATGAGCAGTTCTTC.